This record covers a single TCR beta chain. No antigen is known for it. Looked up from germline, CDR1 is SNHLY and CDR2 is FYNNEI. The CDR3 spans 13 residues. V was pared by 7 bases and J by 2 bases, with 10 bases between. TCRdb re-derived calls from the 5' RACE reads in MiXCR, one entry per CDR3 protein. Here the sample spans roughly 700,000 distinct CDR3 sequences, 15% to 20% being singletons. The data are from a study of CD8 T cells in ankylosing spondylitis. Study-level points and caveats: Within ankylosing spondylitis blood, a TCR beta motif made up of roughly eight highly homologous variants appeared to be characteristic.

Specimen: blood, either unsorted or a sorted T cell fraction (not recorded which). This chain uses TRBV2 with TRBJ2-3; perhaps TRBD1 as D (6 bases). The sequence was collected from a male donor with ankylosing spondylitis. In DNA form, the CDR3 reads TGTGCCAGCAAGGACAGATTCACAGATACGCAGTATTTT. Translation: CASKDRFTDTQYF.